Presented here are 9 T cell receptor beta chains from one specimen sequenced in a study of T-cell reconstitution after alpha-beta-depleted transplantation in children. Unique molecular identifiers were incorporated when the TCRbeta library was constructed. Using its own MiXCR run on the PCR reads, TCRdb lists one record per CDR3 protein. Of fewer than 250,000 distinct CDR3 sequences listed, approximately 19% are singletons. This specimen consisted of PBMCs, mostly from graft donor cells, obtained 360 days after TCRalphabeta/CD19-depleted stem cell transplant. The receptors here all came from a male patient aged 2-15 years who had a stem cell transplant for acute lymphoblastic leukemia, so the T cells may come from the graft donor.

This clonotype turned up a few times. The V gene is TRBV5-5, the J gene TRBJ1-1; the match to TRBD1 covers 7 bases. Trimming cost V 3 bases and J 0 bases; bases outside gene matches: 11. The CDR3 is made up of 17 amino acids. Per germline, CDR1 SGHKS and CDR2 YYEKEE (reference sequence). CDR3 sequence: CASSWGGQWIMNTEAFF. The CDR3 nucleotides are TGTGCCAGCAGCTGGGGGGGACAGTGGATCATGAACACTGAAGCTTTCTTT.

This clonotype was observed a handful of times. The chain combines TRBV9 with TRBJ2-1; 7 bases map to TRBD1. Germline CDR1 SGDLS, CDR2 YYNGEE. This CDR3 is 16 amino acids long. With V trimmed by 3 bases and J by 3 bases, 9 bases remained unmatched. The CDR3 region is CASSGPTGRSYNEQFF. CDR3 sequence (DNA): TGTGCCAGCAGCGGACCGACAGGGCGGAGCTACAATGAGCAGTTCTTC.

The rearrangement joins TRBV4-3 to TRBJ2-2, with 11 nucleotides matching TRBD2. The CDR3 contains 16 residues. Germline CDR1 reads LGHNA; CDR2 reads YSLEER. V lost 4 bases to trimming and J lost 1 base; unmatched junction nucleotides: 2. The CDR3 DNA follows: TGCGCCAGCAGCCGAGGACTAGCGGGGAACACCGGGGAGCTGTTTTTT. Protein product: CASSRGLAGNTGELFF.

A few counts support this clonotype. The V gene is TRBV2, the J gene TRBJ1-2; 8 nucleotides align to TRBD1. The CDR3 length is 14 residues. Germline V CDR1 and CDR2: SNHLY, FYNNEI. Trimming removed 2 bases from V and 12 bases from J; junction bases left unmatched: 11. This chain's CDR3 is CASSEIWVTGGNTF. The CDR3 nucleotides read TGTGCCAGCAGTGAAATCTGGGTCACAGGGGGAAACACCTTC.

The table lists this clonotype with a few counts. The chain uses TRBV3-1 and TRBJ1-1; unclear D gene. This CDR3 spans 12 amino acids. From germline, CDR1 is LGHDT and CDR2 YNNKEL (reference sequence). Trimming shortened V by 2 bases and J by 3 bases, and 4 bases separated the two germline ends. CDR3 in DNA: TGTGCCAGCAGCCAATTCGACACTGAAGCTTTCTTT. Translation: CASSQFDTEAFF.

The chain recombines TRBV10-2 with TRBJ1-6; no definite D call. This CDR3 contains 14 residues. Germline V gene sequence: CDR1 WSHSY, CDR2 SAAADI. Trimming left V 0 bases short and J 6 bases short, with 6 bases between. Here the CDR3 DNA reads TGCGCCAGCAGTGAGTCGGCAGTTAATTCACCCCTCCACTTT. Residues: CASSESAVNSPLHF.

The chain joins TRBV19 to TRBJ1-6, with 7 bases identical to TRBD1. V was clipped by 5 bases and J by 7 bases; unmatched bases: 5. Germline-derived CDR1 and CDR2 are LNHDA and SQIVND (reference sequence). The CDR3 is 14 residues long. CDR3: CASSGPGQNSPLHF. CDR3 nucleotides: TGTGCCAGTAGTGGTCCGGGACAGAATTCACCCCTCCACTTT.

This clonotype was counted between two and nine times. The rearrangement uses TRBV3-1 and TRBJ1-3, with TRBD1 as a possible D gene (5 bases). The CDR3 sequence is 15 residues long. CDR1 and CDR2 from the germline V gene are LGHDT and YNNKEL (reference sequence). Trimming cost V 3 bases and J 0 bases, with 9 bases left between them. In DNA, the CDR3 is TGTGCCAGCAGCCATGAGACAGTCTCTGGAAACACCATATATTTT. It codes for CASSHETVSGNTIYF. The whole variable domain, remainder taken from reference TRBV3-1 and TRBJ1-3, is DTAVSQTPKYLVTQMGNDKSIKCEQNLGHDTMYWYKQDSKKFLKIMFSYNNKELIINETVPNRFSPKSPDKAHLNLHINSLELGDSAVYFCASSHETVSGNTIYFGEGSWLTVV.

The rearrangement links TRBV7-2 to TRBJ1-6; D not resolved. This CDR3 spans 16 amino acids. Trimming took off 1 base at V and 0 bases at J, with 7 bases between the two ends. Germline V CDR1 and CDR2: SGHTA, FQGNSA. The CDR3 nucleotides are TGTGCCAGCAGCTTAGACGGAAGCTCCTATAATTCACCCCTCCACTTT. This encodes CASSLDGSSYNSPLHF.